What follows are 28 T cell receptor beta chains derived from one specimen sequenced in a study of Tregs in tolerant kidney transplant recipients. The repertoire was sequenced with immunoSEQ multiplex PCR; TCRdb's copy has only in-frame clones and lacks some. This sample yields about 18,000 clones, of which roughly 80% are seen a single time; roughly 2.5% belongs to the top ten. The specimen sequenced was Tregs from blood. The receptors here all came from a human donor in good health.

V usage is TRBV19 and J usage is TRBJ1-4, with a possible D match to TRBD1 (5 bases). Germline V gene data show CDR1 as LNHDA and CDR2 as SQIVND (reference sequence). The CDR3 is 18 amino acids. V was shortened by 8 bases and J by 4 bases, with 26 bases between the two germline ends. CDR3 nucleotide sequence: TGTGCCAGTGCAGGAGGGGTGAGGGCGTTTATGCATAATGAAAAACTGTTTTTT. Encoded protein: CASAGGVRAFMHNEKLFF.

The gene calls are TRBV7-2 and TRBJ2-7, with D possibly TRBD2 on 6 matching bases. Trimming cost V 4 bases and J 2 bases, with 12 bases left between them. The CDR3 contains 14 residues. Germline CDR1 SGHTA, CDR2 FQGNSA. This chain's CDR3 is CASSSHWGAYEQYF. CDR3 coding DNA: TGTGCCAGCAGCTCCCATTGGGGGGCCTACGAGCAGTACTTC.

V gene TRBV9 combines with J gene TRBJ2-5; perhaps TRBD1 as D (5 bases). Germline CDR1 and CDR2: SGDLS and YYNGEE. The CDR3 is made up of 14 amino acids. V was shortened by 4 bases and J by 3 bases, with 13 bases between the two germline ends. CDR3 in amino acids: CASSPGQAEETQYF. The CDR3 DNA reads TGTGCCAGCAGCCCAGGACAAGCCGAAGAGACCCAGTACTTC.

This clone showed up just a few times. V is TRBV19 and J is TRBJ1-4; possible D gene TRBD1, 6 bases. The CDR3 consists of 14 residues. V lost 6 bases to trimming and J lost 2 bases, with 10 bases between them. Germline CDR1 reads LNHDA; CDR2 reads SQIVND (reference sequence). The CDR3 loop reads CASRTGWTNEKLFF. In nucleotides, the CDR3 is TGTGCCAGTAGAACAGGGTGGACTAATGAAAAACTGTTTTTT.

The V call is TRBV10-3, the J call TRBJ2-7; 7 bases align to TRBD2. Germline loops: CDR1 ENHRY, CDR2 SYGVKD. V gave up 4 bases and J gave up 5 bases; unmatched junction bases: 2. The length of the CDR3 is 12 residues. The CDR3 reads CAISVGGDEQYF. DNA of the CDR3: TGTGCCATCAGTGTGGGAGGGGACGAGCAGTACTTC.

The rearrangement links TRBV10-3 to TRBJ2-3, with TRBD1 as a possible D gene (6 bases). The germline V gene has CDR1 ENHRY and CDR2 SYGVKD. V shed 7 bases and J shed 0 bases, with 11 bases lying between them. CDR3 length equals 14 residues. The CDR3 here is CAITSGQSTDTQYF. In nucleotides, the CDR3 is TGTGCCATCACTAGTGGACAGAGCACAGATACGCAGTATTTT.

In this sample, this clone turned up once. The rearrangement uses TRBV5-1 and TRBJ2-5, with a tentative D call TRBD1 (7 bases). The last part of the DNA fits TRBJ2-7 better; the J call may be wrong. Germline V gene sequence: CDR1 SGHRS, CDR2 YFSETQ. CDR3 length: 14 amino acids. The DNA of the CDR3 is TGCGCCAGCAGCCCAGGCGGGACAGCCTACGAGCAGTACTTC. The encoded protein is CASSPGGTAYEQYF.

The chain is built from TRBV30 and TRBJ1-2; 7 bases line up with TRBD1. V trimming: 2 bases; J trimming: 8 bases; junction bases outside the gene matches: 5. This CDR3 is 12 amino acids long. Germline values: CDR1 GTSNPN, CDR2 SVGIG (reference sequence). The CDR3 DNA sequence: TGTGCCTGGAGTCGGACAGGAGAGGGCTACACCTTC. Encoded protein: CAWSRTGEGYTF.

The chain combines TRBV7-3 with TRBJ2-3, with 7 bases identical to TRBD2. Germline CDR1 is SGHTA and CDR2 is FQGTGA. The CDR3 covers 17 residues. The V segment lost 4 bases and the J segment 5 bases; nucleotides outside the gene matches: 15. CDR3 DNA sequence: TGTGCCAGCAGCTCCGCCGGAAATGGGGGGGTGTTAGATACGCAGTATTTT. As protein: CASSSAGNGGVLDTQYF.

The chain combines TRBV9 with TRBJ1-4; D uncertain. This CDR3 spans 16 amino acids. Germline V CDR1 and CDR2: SGDLS, YYNGEE. The V gene lost 3 bases and the J gene lost 2 bases, with 14 bases spanning the gap. The CDR3 reads CASSGEPPSTNEKLFF. CDR3 sequence (DNA): TGTGCCAGCAGCGGAGAACCCCCGTCGACTAATGAAAAACTGTTTTTT.

For the CDR3, the DNA is TGTGCCAGCAGTTTAATGGGGCTAGGGCCCCGAGGCTACACCTTC. Translation gives CASSLMGLGPRGYTF. The rearrangement links TRBV28 to TRBJ1-2, with D perhaps matching TRBD1 (5 bases). The germline V and J ends were trimmed by 2 bases and 8 bases, with 18 bases remaining between them. There are 15 residues in the CDR3. Germline CDR1 and CDR2: MDHEN and SYDVKM.

V and J are TRBV4-2 and TRBJ1-1; D is uncertain. Germline values: CDR1 LGHNA, CDR2 YNFKEQ. V was pared by 1 base and J by 1 base, with 7 bases between. The CDR3 has 14 residues. The CDR3, as DNA: TGTGCCAGCAGCCAAGTAGGGAGGAACACTGAAGCTTTCTTT. Protein sequence: CASSQVGRNTEAFF.

The CDR3 spells CASSLSGGAGYEQYF. For the CDR3, the DNA is TGCGCCAGCAGCCTTTCAGGGGGGGCCGGCTACGAGCAGTACTTC. The chain joins TRBV5-1 to TRBJ2-7; D possibly matches TRBD1 or TRBD2 (7 bases each). The CDR3 consists of 15 residues. Trimming took 4 bases from V and 3 from J, leaving 17 bases between them. Germline V CDR1 and CDR2: SGHRS, YFSETQ. Variable domain in full (rest from reference TRBV5-1 and TRBJ2-7): KAGVTQTPRYLIKTRGQQVTLSCSPISGHRSVSWYQQTPGQGLQFLFEYFSETQRNKGNFPGRFSGRQFSNSRSEMNVSTLELGDSALYLCASSLSGGAGYEQYFGPGTRLTVT.

The gene calls are TRBV9 and TRBJ2-7; D may match TRBD1 or TRBD2 (5 bases each). Germline CDR1 is SGDLS and CDR2 is YYNGEE. The V gene lost 1 base and the J gene lost 9 bases, with 14 bases spanning the gap. The CDR3 sequence is 13 residues long. CDR3 nucleotide sequence: TGTGCCAGCAGCGTACGCCCGGGGACGGGGCAGTACTTC. It encodes CASSVRPGTGQYF.

This clone turned up a few times. This chain connects TRBV30 to TRBJ1-1; the match to TRBD1 covers 8 bases. Unmatched junction bases numbered 5, after V lost 3 bases and J lost 11 bases. The CDR3 extends over 11 amino acids. CDR1 and CDR2 (germline): GTSNPN, SVGIG (reference sequence). CDR3 sequence: CAWSIDRGAFF. The CDR3 DNA is TGTGCCTGGAGCATCGACAGGGGTGCTTTCTTT. Full variable domain (missing parts from reference TRBV30 and TRBJ1-1): SQTIHQWPATLVQPVGSPLSLECTVEGTSNPNLYWYRQAAGRGLQLLFYSVGIGQISSEVPQNLSASRPQDRQFILSSKKLLLSDSGFYLCAWSIDRGAFFGQGTRLTVV.

This clone was counted only a few times. This sequence joins TRBV5-4 and TRBJ2-1; D not certain. V lost 0 bases and J 2 bases, leaving 9 bases between the germline ends. This CDR3 comprises 15 residues. Germline CDR1 SGHNT, CDR2 YYREEE (reference sequence). The CDR3 region has the DNA TGTGCCAGCAGCTTGGTTAGGACCACCTACAATGAGCAGTTCTTC. Protein: CASSLVRTTYNEQFF.

The chain uses TRBV11-2 and TRBJ2-1; perhaps TRBD1 as D (5 bases). The CDR3 spans 14 residues. V was trimmed by 1 base and J by 7 bases, leaving 11 bases between them. From germline, CDR1 is SGHAT and CDR2 FQNNGV. CDR3 amino acids: CASSLGQGSNEQFF. The CDR3 nucleotides read TGTGCCAGCAGCTTAGGGCAGGGATCTAATGAGCAGTTCTTC.

V is TRBV5-4 and J is TRBJ2-5; TRBD2 might be the D (6 bases). CDR1 is SGHNT, CDR2 YYREEE, per germline (reference sequence). This CDR3 is 15 amino acids long. Trimming stripped 4 bases from V and 3 bases from J, with 16 bases between. CDR3 bases: TGTGCCAGCAGCCCGTGGGGGGTTAGGGAAGAGACCCAGTACTTC. Translating it yields CASSPWGVREETQYF.

The genes are TRBV11-2 and TRBJ2-7; 9 positions agree with TRBD2. The CDR3 covers 16 residues. J was trimmed by 6 bases and V by 1 base; bases with no gene match: 10. The germline V gene encodes CDR1 SGHAT and CDR2 FQNNGV. The CDR3 nucleotides read TGTGCCAGCAGCTTAGGCTTCGGCGGGGGGGCGGTCGAGCAGTACTTC. This translates into CASSLGFGGGAVEQYF.

The chain is built from TRBV7-8 and TRBJ2-5; D not certain. V dropped 1 base and J dropped 2 bases, with 5 bases sitting between them. CDR1 and CDR2 (germline): SGHVS, FQNEAQ. This CDR3 contains 13 residues. The CDR3 DNA reads TGTGCCAGCAGCTTAGTCCTGCAAGAGACCCAGTACTTC. Translated, it gives CASSLVLQETQYF. Based on the CDR3 plus reference TRBV7-8 and TRBJ2-5, the full variable domain is GAGVSQSPRYKVAKRGQDVALRCDPISGHVSLFWYQQALGQGPEFLTYFQNEAQLDKSGLPSDRFFAERPEGSVSTLKIQRTQQEDSAVYLCASSLVLQETQYFGPGTRLLVL.

The chain couples TRBV7-8 to TRBJ1-1; TRBD1 matches 7 bases. This CDR3 has 15 residues. Germline loops: CDR1 SGHVS, CDR2 FQNEAQ. The V segment lost 5 bases and the J segment 1 base; nucleotides outside the gene matches: 7. The CDR3 protein is CASSNRQGRNTEAFF. DNA of the CDR3: TGTGCCAGCAGCAACAGACAGGGACGGAACACTGAAGCTTTCTTT.

The genes are TRBV4-2 and TRBJ2-5, with D perhaps TRBD2 (6 bases). The CDR3 loop spans 13 amino acids. V lost 5 bases to trimming and J lost 4 bases, with 11 bases between them. The V gene's germline CDR1 is LGHNA and CDR2 YNFKEQ. Written as DNA, the CDR3 is TGTGCCAGCAGCGGGCCGGAGGGAGAGACCCAGTACTTC. Encoded protein: CASSGPEGETQYF.

The genes are TRBV11-2 and TRBJ2-3; 13 positions match TRBD2. The V gene's germline CDR1 is SGHAT and CDR2 FQNNGV. The CDR3 consists of 16 residues. The ends lost 5 bases at V and 10 bases at J; junction bases unmatched: 12. CDR3 sequence: CASSPLGLAGAGAQYF. The CDR3 DNA follows: TGTGCCAGCAGCCCGCTAGGACTAGCGGGAGCAGGGGCGCAGTATTTT. The complete variable domain, with remaining parts taken from reference TRBV11-2 and TRBJ2-3, reads EAGVAQSPRYKIIEKRQSVAFWCNPISGHATLYWYQQILGQGPKLLIQFQNNGVVDDSQLPKDRFSAERLKGVDSTLKIQPAKLEDSAVYLCASSPLGLAGAGAQYFGPGTRLTVL.

The chain employs TRBV10-3 and TRBJ2-5; tentative D call: TRBD2 (6 bases). CDR1 is ENHRY and CDR2 is SYGVKD in the germline V gene. CDR3 length equals 16 residues. Trimming removed 0 bases at V and 1 base at J, with 12 bases between. The CDR3 loop reads CAISESTGTPQETQYF. The CDR3 DNA sequence: TGTGCCATCAGTGAGTCGACTGGGACTCCCCAAGAGACCCAGTACTTC.

The J gene is TRBJ1-6, the V gene TRBV5-6; no reliable D call. Trimming took 3 bases from V and 9 from J, leaving 16 bases between them. This CDR3 is built from 15 residues. From germline, CDR1 is SGHDT and CDR2 YYEEEE. Here the CDR3 reads CASSSLTLVGSPLHF. Here the CDR3 DNA reads TGTGCCAGCAGCTCCCTTACCCTAGTGGGTTCACCCCTCCACTTT.

This chain uses TRBV18 with TRBJ2-1; D unclear. V shed 0 bases and J shed 0 bases, with 6 bases lying between them. The germline V gene encodes CDR1 KGHSH and CDR2 LQKENI. CDR3 length: 15 amino acids. This CDR3 is CASSPPGFSYNEQFF. The CDR3 DNA is TGTGCCAGCTCACCACCCGGTTTCTCCTACAATGAGCAGTTCTTC.

The V call is TRBV6-1, the J call TRBJ2-7; tentatively, D is TRBD2 (5 bases). V was shortened by 6 bases and J by 0 bases, with 12 bases between the two germline ends. There are 14 residues in the CDR3. Per germline, CDR1 MNHNS and CDR2 SASEGT. This chain's CDR3 is CASSLRATSYEQYF. The CDR3 nucleotides are TGTGCCAGCAGCCTGCGGGCCACCTCCTACGAGCAGTACTTC.

The chain couples TRBV7-2 to TRBJ2-7; the D is unclear. Germline lookup yields CDR1 SGHTA and CDR2 FQGNSA. V lost 1 base and J lost 5, with 6 bases in between. CDR3 length: 12 residues. CDR3 sequence: CASSLVRNEQYF. The CDR3 DNA is TGTGCCAGCAGCTTAGTGCGGAACGAGCAGTACTTC.